The text below deals with one TCR beta chain. Deep was the level used in running the assay. The data were produced by immunoSEQ multiplex PCR, yet TCRdb's version contains in-frame clones alone and is incomplete. Of just under 350,000 clones listed, roughly 70% were seen once; the top ten hold under 11%. The CDR3 is 16 residues long. Per germline, CDR1 SGHDN and CDR2 FVKESK. The V end was cut by 0 bases, the J end by 4 bases, with 15 bases between. HIV-negative, healthy adults without recent acute infections or vaccinations were the donors. CD4+ cells underwent separation, giving CD45RA+ naive and CD45RA-negative memory subsets. This specimen comes from a study of shared clonotypes between healthy human individuals.

This rearrangement joins TRBV14 to TRBJ1-2; D not resolved. The clonotype was recovered from a young man in good health. Sample: memory CD4+ T cells sorted from blood. Subset reported: CD45RA-negative fraction. The CDR3 nucleotides read TGTGCCAGCAGCCAAGACCAGAGGCAGACTGTCTATGGCTACACCTTC. Its translation: CASSQDQRQTVYGYTF.